This TCR beta chain was found in a study of identical twins. A single record per CDR3 protein comes from TCRdb applying MiXCR to the 5' RACE reads. Of 420,000 or so distinct CDR3 sequences listed, around a sixth are singletons. Germline-derived CDR1 and CDR2 are DFQATT and SNEGSKA (reference sequence). The CDR3 is 14 residues long. The J segment lost 5 bases and the V segment lost 3 bases, leaving 4 bases of the junction unmatched. The sequenced material came from naive T cells sorted from blood. This sequence was found in a man aged 45-65 years in good health. The chain joins TRBV20-1 to TRBJ2-5; TRBD2 aligns across 12 bases. CDR3 nucleotide sequence: TGCAGTGCTAGCCTAGCGGGGGGGCGGGAGACCCAGTACTTC. Residues: CSASLAGGRETQYF.